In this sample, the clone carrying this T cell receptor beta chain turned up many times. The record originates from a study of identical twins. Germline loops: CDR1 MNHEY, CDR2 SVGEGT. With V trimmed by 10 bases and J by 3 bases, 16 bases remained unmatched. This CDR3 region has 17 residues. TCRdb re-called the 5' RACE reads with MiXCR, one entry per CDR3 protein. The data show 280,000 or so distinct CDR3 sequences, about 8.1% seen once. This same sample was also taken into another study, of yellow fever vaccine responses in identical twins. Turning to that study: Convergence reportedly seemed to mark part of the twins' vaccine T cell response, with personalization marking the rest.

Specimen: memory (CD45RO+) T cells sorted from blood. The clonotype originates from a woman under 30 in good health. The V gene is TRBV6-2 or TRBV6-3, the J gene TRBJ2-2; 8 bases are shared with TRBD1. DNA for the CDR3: TGTGCCACGGCAACCGGACAGGGAGGTTTAGACACCGGGGAGCTGTTTTTT. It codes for CATATGQGGLDTGELFF.